This entry describes one T cell receptor (beta chain). The antigen is unknown. Trimming pared 1 base from V and 5 bases from J, leaving 21 bases between. The CDR3 consists of 17 residues. CDR1 is SEHNR and CDR2 is FQNEAQ in the germline V gene (reference sequence). The data were taken from a study of cytomegalovirus exposure and HLA in healthy donors. Notes on the study in general: A classifier reportedly called cytomegalovirus status with high sensitivity and specificity.

Only in-frame clones appear in the TCRdb table, and some are missing; sequencing was by immunoSEQ multiplex PCR. The table shows more than 300,000 clones, with roughly 89% occurring only once. The chain links TRBV7-9 to TRBJ2-7; maybe TRBD1 (5 bases). This receptor was identified in a young woman in good health and CMV-seronegative. The material sequenced was PBMCs. In DNA, the CDR3 is TGTGCCAGCAGCTTAGGGTTCCGCGATAGGGGTTCGGACGAGCAGTACTTC. It yields the protein CASSLGFRDRGSDEQYF.